A selection of T cell receptor beta chains follows, all from one sample in a study of cytomegalovirus exposure and HLA in healthy donors. Repertoires were generated with immunoSEQ multiplex PCR, while TCRdb's copy carries only in-frame clones and drops some. Here the sample spans 110,000 or so clones, roughly two thirds being singletons. Sequenced input: PBMCs. These TCRs come from a man younger than 35 in good health and CMV-seropositive. CDR3s include the opening cysteine and the closing phenylalanine or tryptophan. A D gene is named only where the DNA matches it firmly. For some rows the clone size is stated as once, few or many, or as a class when expanded; others skip it.

15,TRBV6-1,.,TRBJ2-1,.,TGTGCCAGCAGTGAGGGGGGACGGACCTACAATGAGCAGTTCTTC,CASSEGGRTYNEQFF
17,TRBV5-1,TRBD1,TRBJ1-1,.,TGCGCCAGCAGCTTGGGGTTCTTGGGACAGGTGAACACTGAAGCTTTCTTT,CASSLGFLGQVNTEAFF
14,TRBV6-5,.,TRBJ1-1,few,TGTGCCAGCAGTGTGGGGCCAGAAGTTGAAGAAGCTTTCTTT,CASSVGPEVEEAFF
14,TRBV6-5,TRBD1,TRBJ1-6,few,TGTGCCAGCAGCAGCCGGGACAGGGCTTCACCCCTCCACTTT,CASSSRDRASPLHF
15,TRBV5-6,TRBD1,TRBJ1-2,.,TGTGCCAGCAGCTTGGGGGACAGGGACGACTATGGCTACACCTTC,CASSLGDRDDYGYTF
18,TRBV4-1,.,TRBJ1-3,.,TGCGCCAGCAGCCAAGGATCTTTCTCTGGCCGCTCTGGAAACACCATATATTTT,CASSQGSFSGRSGNTIYF
15,TRBV7-9,.,TRBJ2-1,.,TGTGCCAGCAGCTTCGCAGGTAACTCCTACAATGAGCAGTTCTTC,CASSFAGNSYNEQFF
16,TRBV19,.,TRBJ1-5,once,TGTGCCAGTACCACGACAGAGGGGAAGGGAGGTCAGCCCCAGCATTTT,CASTTTEGKGGQPQHF
15,TRBV7-9,TRBD2,TRBJ2-3,.,TGTGCCAGCGAAGGGGCGGGGGGATACACAGATACGCAGTATTTT,CASEGAGGYTDTQYF
13,TRBV6-5,TRBD1,TRBJ2-7,.,TGTGCCAGCGCTCGGACAGGGAGCAACGAGCAGTACTTC,CASARTGSNEQYF
14,TRBV4-1,TRBD1,TRBJ1-2,.,TGCGCCAGCAGCCAAGGTCCAGGGGGCTATGGCTACACCTTC,CASSQGPGGYGYTF
14,TRBV2,.,TRBJ1-4,few,TGTGCCAGCAGGGCAGTCTCAACTAATGAAAAACTGTTTTTT,CASRAVSTNEKLFF
11,TRBV6-1,TRBD2,TRBJ2-1,.,TGTGCCACCGGGACTAGGAATGAGCAGTTCTTC,CATGTRNEQFF
14,TRBV5-6,.,TRBJ1-5,.,TGTGCCAGCAGCTTTCAGGGGCGCAATCAGCCCCAGCATTTT,CASSFQGRNQPQHF
15,TRBV5-6,TRBD1,TRBJ2-7,.,TGTGCCAGCAGCTTATCAGGGGGAAGCTCCTACGAGCAGTACTTC,CASSLSGGSSYEQYF
15,TRBV5-1,TRBD2,TRBJ2-5,once,TGCGCCAGCAGCGAACGCGGGGGACCCCAAGAGACCCAGTACTTC,CASSERGGPQETQYF
16,TRBV2,.,TRBJ2-6,few,TGTGCCAGCAGCTCAACCCCAGTTTCTGGGGCCAACGTCCTGACTTTC,CASSSTPVSGANVLTF
14,TRBV7-8,.,TRBJ2-3,.,TGTGCCAGCAGCTCGAATAAGCACACAGATACGCAGTATTTT,CASSSNKHTDTQYF
13,TRBV15,.,TRBJ2-7,.,TGTGCCACCAGCCAGCGAGACTCCTACGAGCAGTACTTC,CATSQRDSYEQYF
12,TRBV7-9,.,TRBJ2-7,few,TGTGCCAGCAGCTTACGGGGGAACGAGCAGTACTTC,CASSLRGNEQYF
17,TRBV10-3,TRBD1,TRBJ1-6,.,TGTGCCATCAGCGGGACAGGGGGACCCGGGGAGGATTCACCCCTCCACTTT,CAISGTGGPGEDSPLHF
14,TRBV5-1,TRBD1,TRBJ2-2,few,TGCGCCAGCAGCTTGGGGACAGGGACCGGGGAGCTGTTTTTT,CASSLGTGTGELFF
15,TRBV4-2,.,TRBJ2-3,.,TGTGCCAGCAGCCTAGACCAGGAGGCTAGCTCTACGCAGTATTTT,CASSLDQEASSTQYF
16,TRBV7-2,TRBD1,TRBJ1-1,.,TGTGCCAGCAGCCCATACGGACAGGTTCTGAACACTGAAGCTTTCTTT,CASSPYGQVLNTEAFF
12,TRBV29-1,.,TRBJ2-7,.,TGCAGCGCCGTGTCGAACACCTACGAGCAGTACTTC,CSAVSNTYEQYF
13,TRBV19,.,TRBJ1-1,.,TGTGCCAGTAGGTTAGGGGAGGACACTGAAGCTTTCTTT,CASRLGEDTEAFF
16,TRBV7-9,TRBD1,TRBJ1-6,.,TGTGCCAGCAGCGCGGGACAGGGTTTCTATAATTCACCCCTCCACTTT,CASSAGQGFYNSPLHF
15,TRBV28,TRBD1,TRBJ1-6,few,TGTGCCAGCAGCCAGGCGGGGACAGGATGGTCACCCCTCCACTTT,CASSQAGTGWSPLHF
15,TRBV7-9,TRBD1,TRBJ1-6,.,TGTGCCAGCAGCACCGGGACAGGGGTTCATTCACCCCTCCACTTT,CASSTGTGVHSPLHF
16,TRBV5-1,.,TRBJ1-1,.,TGCGCCAGCAGCCTCCGGGCGGGATCGCCCGACACTGAAGCTTTCTTT,CASSLRAGSPDTEAFF
13,TRBV2,.,TRBJ1-5,.,TGTGCCAGCACGCCGCCGGTCGGGCAGCCCCAGCATTTT,CASTPPVGQPQHF
14,TRBV5-1,TRBD1,TRBJ1-1,.,TGCGCCAGCAGCTCTAACAGGGGAAGCACTGAAGCTTTCTTT,CASSSNRGSTEAFF
17,TRBV11-2,TRBD1,TRBJ2-1,.,TGTGCCAGCAGCATACATCCCCCAGGGGGCAACTACAATGAGCAGTTCTTC,CASSIHPPGGNYNEQFF
12,TRBV10-3,.,TRBJ1-3,.,TGTGCCATCAGTGGGTTGGGCAACACCATATATTTT,CAISGLGNTIYF
15,TRBV6-5,.,TRBJ1-1,.,TGTGCCAGCAGTTATGATCAGGGCATGAACACTGAAGCTTTCTTT,CASSYDQGMNTEAFF
14,TRBV6-5,TRBD1,TRBJ1-2,.,TGTGCCAGCAGCCCGGGGACAGGGGGCGGTGGCTACACCTTC,CASSPGTGGGGYTF
13,TRBV7-9,TRBD1,TRBJ2-7,.,TGTGCCAGCAGCTTAACAGGGGTACACGAGCAGTACTTC,CASSLTGVHEQYF
15,TRBV19,TRBD1,TRBJ2-5,few,TGTGCCAGTAGTTCGACGACAGGGTTTGGGGTGGACCAGTACTTC,CASSSTTGFGVDQYF
12,TRBV7-9,.,TRBJ2-3,.,TGTGCCAGCAGCTCGAGCGGGGATACGCAGTATTTT,CASSSSGDTQYF